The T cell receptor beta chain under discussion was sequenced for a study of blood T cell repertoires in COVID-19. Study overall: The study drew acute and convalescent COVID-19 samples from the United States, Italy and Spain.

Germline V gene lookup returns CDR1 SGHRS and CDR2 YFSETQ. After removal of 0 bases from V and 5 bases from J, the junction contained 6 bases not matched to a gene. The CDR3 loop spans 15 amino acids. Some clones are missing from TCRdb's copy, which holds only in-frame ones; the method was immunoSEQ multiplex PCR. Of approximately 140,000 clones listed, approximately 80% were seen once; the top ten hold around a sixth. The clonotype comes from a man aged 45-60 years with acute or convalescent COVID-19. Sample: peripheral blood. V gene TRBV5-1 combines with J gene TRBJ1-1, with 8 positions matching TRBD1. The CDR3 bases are TGCGCCAGCAGCTTGGATGGACAGGGTATTACTGAAGCTTTCTTT. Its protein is CASSLDGQGITEAFF.